These 7 T cell receptor beta chains share one sample of origin, sequenced in a study of shared clonotypes between healthy human individuals. Using immunoSEQ multiplex PCR, the repertoire was profiled, and TCRdb retains in-frame clones only, with some absent. Of fewer than 3 million clones in the sample, 85% to 95% are singletons; the top ten hold 0.3% to 0.4%. Sequenced material: naive CD4+ T cells from PBMCs. Subset denoted: CD45RA+ positively selected. The receptor source for this set is a man between 18 and 29 years old in good health. Some clones in this sample may be carry-over from other donors' samples.

The rearrangement uses TRBV28 and TRBJ1-1; 8 bases match TRBD1. With 9 bases clipped from V and 3 bases from J, the junction kept 9 bases outside the gene matches. The CDR3 runs to 14 residues. From germline, CDR1 is MDHEN and CDR2 SYDVKM. CDR3 sequence: CASMAGGAYTEAFF. CDR3 in DNA: TGTGCCAGTATGGCAGGGGGCGCGTACACTGAAGCTTTCTTT. The complete variable domain, with remaining parts taken from reference TRBV28 and TRBJ1-1, reads DVKVTQSSRYLVKRTGEKVFLECVQDMDHENMFWYRQDPGLGLRLIYFSYDVKMKEKGDIPEGYSVSREKKERFSLILESASTNQTSMYLCASMAGGAYTEAFFGQGTRLTVV.

The V gene is TRBV7-6, the J gene TRBJ1-4; D is unresolved. V was clipped by 1 base and J by 8 bases, with 5 bases between them. Germline assignment: CDR1 SGHVS and CDR2 FNYEAQ. This CDR3 is 12 amino acids long. For the CDR3, the DNA is TGTGCCAGCAGCTTAGTTGCGGAAAAACTGTTTTTT. Its translation is CASSLVAEKLFF.

The chain employs TRBV19 and TRBJ2-2, with D perhaps TRBD2 (5 bases). Germline assignment: CDR1 LNHDA and CDR2 SQIVND (reference sequence). This CDR3 is 15 amino acids long. Deletions cut 2 bases from V and 6 bases from J, with 13 bases between. The CDR3 DNA is TGTGCCAGTAGTATAACCGGGGTCAAGGCCGGGGAGCTGTTTTTT. Amino acid sequence: CASSITGVKAGELFF.

The rearrangement uses TRBV7-2 and TRBJ1-1, with D perhaps matching TRBD1 (6 bases). The ends were cut back, 5 bases at V and 5 bases at J, with 12 bases in the middle. Germline CDR1 and CDR2: SGHTA and FQGNSA. The CDR3 has 13 residues. CDR3 coding DNA: TGTGCCAGCAGCGGCTACAGGGTGACTGAAGCTTTCTTT. Its translation is CASSGYRVTEAFF.

V and J are TRBV5-1 and TRBJ1-2; possibly TRBD1 for D (5 bases). The V gene lost 5 bases and the J gene lost 2 bases, with 10 bases spanning the gap. Germline assignment: CDR1 SGHRS and CDR2 YFSETQ. The CDR3 runs 13 residues. Here the CDR3 reads CASRPDRNYGYTF. Here the CDR3 DNA reads TGCGCCAGCAGACCAGACAGAAACTATGGCTACACCTTC.

V and J are TRBV4-1 and TRBJ2-2, with D perhaps assigned TRBD1 or TRBD2 (6 bases each). Trimming took off 6 bases at V and 7 bases at J, with 27 bases between the two ends. Germline V gene data show CDR1 as MGHRA and CDR2 as YSYEKL. The CDR3 length is 18 residues. This chain's CDR3 is CASRQLTLGTRTNGELFF. Written as DNA, the CDR3 is TGCGCCAGCAGACAATTGACCCTTGGGACACGGACTAACGGGGAGCTGTTTTTT.

This chain uses TRBV5-5 with TRBJ1-4; D unresolved. There are 13 residues in the CDR3. Trimming stripped 4 bases from V and 6 bases from J, with 10 bases between. Looked up from germline, CDR1 is SGHKS and CDR2 is YYEKEE (reference sequence). The CDR3 region has the DNA TGTGCCAGCAGCATGCCGACGGATGAAAAACTGTTTTTT. This translates into CASSMPTDEKLFF.